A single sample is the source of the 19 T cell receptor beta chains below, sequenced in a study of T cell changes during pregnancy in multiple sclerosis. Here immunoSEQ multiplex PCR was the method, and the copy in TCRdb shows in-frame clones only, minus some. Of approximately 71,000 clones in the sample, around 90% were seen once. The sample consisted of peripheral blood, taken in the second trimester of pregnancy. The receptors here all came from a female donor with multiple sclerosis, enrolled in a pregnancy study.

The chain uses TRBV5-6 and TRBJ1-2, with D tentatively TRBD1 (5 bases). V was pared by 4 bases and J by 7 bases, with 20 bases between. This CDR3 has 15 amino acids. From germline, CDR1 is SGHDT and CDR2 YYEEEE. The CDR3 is CASSPADKGLAGYTF. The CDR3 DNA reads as TGTGCCAGCAGCCCAGCCGATAAGGGACTGGCTGGCTACACCTTC.

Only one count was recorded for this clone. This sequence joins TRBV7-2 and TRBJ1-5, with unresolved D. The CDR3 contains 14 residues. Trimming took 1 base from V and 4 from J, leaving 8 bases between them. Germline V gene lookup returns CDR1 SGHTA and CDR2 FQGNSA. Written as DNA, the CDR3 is TGTGCCAGCAGCTTAGACGCGGGAAATCAGCCCCAGCATTTT. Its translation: CASSLDAGNQPQHF.

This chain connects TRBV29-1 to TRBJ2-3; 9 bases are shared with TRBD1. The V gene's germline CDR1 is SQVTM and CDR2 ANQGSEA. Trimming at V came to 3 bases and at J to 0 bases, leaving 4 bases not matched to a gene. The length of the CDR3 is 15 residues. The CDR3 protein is CSVEDRGGSTDTQYF. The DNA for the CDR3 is TGCAGCGTTGAGGACAGGGGAGGCAGCACAGATACGCAGTATTTT.

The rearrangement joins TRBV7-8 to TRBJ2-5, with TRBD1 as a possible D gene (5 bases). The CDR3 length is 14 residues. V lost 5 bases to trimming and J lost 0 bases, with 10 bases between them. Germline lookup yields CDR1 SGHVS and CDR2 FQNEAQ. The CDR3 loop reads CASSAREYQETQYF. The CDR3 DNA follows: TGTGCCAGCAGCGCCAGGGAATACCAAGAGACCCAGTACTTC.

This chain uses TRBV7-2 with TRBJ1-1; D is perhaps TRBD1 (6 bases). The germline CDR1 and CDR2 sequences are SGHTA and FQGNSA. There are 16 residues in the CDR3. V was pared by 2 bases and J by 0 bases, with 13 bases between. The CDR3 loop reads CASSLQGSPMNTEAFF. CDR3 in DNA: TGTGCCAGCAGCTTACAGGGGTCACCCATGAACACTGAAGCTTTCTTT.

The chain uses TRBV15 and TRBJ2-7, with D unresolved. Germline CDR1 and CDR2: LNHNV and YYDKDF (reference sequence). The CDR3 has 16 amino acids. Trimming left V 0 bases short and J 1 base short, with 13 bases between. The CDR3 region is CATSRDPQTASYEQYF. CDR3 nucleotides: TGTGCCACCAGCAGAGACCCACAGACCGCTTCCTACGAGCAGTACTTC. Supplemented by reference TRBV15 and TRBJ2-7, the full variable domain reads DAMVIQNPRYQVTQFGKPVTLSCSQTLNHNVMYWYQQKSSQAPKLLFHYYDKDFNNEADTPDNFQSRRPNTSFCFLDIRSPGLGDTAMYLCATSRDPQTASYEQYFGPGTRLTVT.

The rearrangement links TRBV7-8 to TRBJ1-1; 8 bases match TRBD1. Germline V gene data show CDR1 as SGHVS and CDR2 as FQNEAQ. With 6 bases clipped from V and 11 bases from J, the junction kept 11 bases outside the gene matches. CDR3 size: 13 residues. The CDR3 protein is CASSQADREAAFF. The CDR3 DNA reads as TGTGCCAGCAGTCAAGCGGACAGGGAAGCGGCTTTCTTT.

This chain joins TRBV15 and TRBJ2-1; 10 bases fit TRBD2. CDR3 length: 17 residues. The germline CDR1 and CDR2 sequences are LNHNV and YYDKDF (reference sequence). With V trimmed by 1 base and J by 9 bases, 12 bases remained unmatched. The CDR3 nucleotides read TGTGCCACCAGCAGAGTAGTAGGAGCGGGAGGGCCGGGTGAGCAGTTCTTC. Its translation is CATSRVVGAGGPGEQFF.

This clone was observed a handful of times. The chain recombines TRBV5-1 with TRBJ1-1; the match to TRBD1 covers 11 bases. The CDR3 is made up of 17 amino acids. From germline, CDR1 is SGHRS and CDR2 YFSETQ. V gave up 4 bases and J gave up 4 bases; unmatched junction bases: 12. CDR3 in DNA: TGCGCCAGCAGCGCGGGGTGGACAGGGGGCACGGCCACTGAAGCTTTCTTT. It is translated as CASSAGWTGGTATEAFF.

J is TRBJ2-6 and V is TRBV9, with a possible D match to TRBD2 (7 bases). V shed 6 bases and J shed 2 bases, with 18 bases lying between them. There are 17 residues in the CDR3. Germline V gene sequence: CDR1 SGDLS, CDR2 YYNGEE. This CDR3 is CASTAGGAGAGANVLTF. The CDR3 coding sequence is TGTGCCAGCACCGCTGGGGGGGCAGGGGCTGGGGCCAACGTCCTGACTTTC.

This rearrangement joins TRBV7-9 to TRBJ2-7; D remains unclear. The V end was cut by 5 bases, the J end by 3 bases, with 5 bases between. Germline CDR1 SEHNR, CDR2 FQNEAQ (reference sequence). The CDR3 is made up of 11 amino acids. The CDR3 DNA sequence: TGTGCCAGCAGCGAACACTACGAGCAGTACTTC. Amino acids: CASSEHYEQYF.

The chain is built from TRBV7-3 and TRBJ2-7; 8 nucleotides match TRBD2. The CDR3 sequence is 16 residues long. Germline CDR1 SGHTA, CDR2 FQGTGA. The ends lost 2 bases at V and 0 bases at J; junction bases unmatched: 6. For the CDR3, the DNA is TGTGCCAGCAGCTTATCGGTTAGCGGGACCTCCTACGAGCAGTACTTC. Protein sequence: CASSLSVSGTSYEQYF.

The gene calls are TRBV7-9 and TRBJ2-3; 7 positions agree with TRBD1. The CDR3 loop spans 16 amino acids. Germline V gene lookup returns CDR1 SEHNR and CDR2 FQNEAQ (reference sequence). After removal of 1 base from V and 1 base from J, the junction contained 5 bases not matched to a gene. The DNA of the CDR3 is TGTGCCAGCAGCTTAGAGGACAGGTTTCGCACAGATACGCAGTATTTT. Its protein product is CASSLEDRFRTDTQYF.

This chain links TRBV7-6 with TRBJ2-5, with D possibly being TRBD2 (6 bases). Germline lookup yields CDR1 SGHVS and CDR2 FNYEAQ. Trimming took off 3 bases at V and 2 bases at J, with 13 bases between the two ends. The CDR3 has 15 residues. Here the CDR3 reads CASSLIRRAQETQYF. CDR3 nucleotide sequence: TGTGCCAGCAGCTTGATCCGGAGGGCGCAAGAGACCCAGTACTTC. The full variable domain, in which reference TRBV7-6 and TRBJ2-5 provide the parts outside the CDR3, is GAGVSQSPRYKVTKRGQDVALRCDPISGHVSLYWYRQALGQGPEFLTYFNYEAQQDKSGLPNDRFSAERPEGSISTLTIQRTEQRDSAMYRCASSLIRRAQETQYFGPGTRLLVL.

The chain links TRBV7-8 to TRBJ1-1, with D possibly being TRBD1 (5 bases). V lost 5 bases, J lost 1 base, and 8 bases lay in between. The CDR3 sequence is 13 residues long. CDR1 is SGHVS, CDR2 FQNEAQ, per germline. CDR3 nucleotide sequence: TGTGCCAGCAGCGCCGACAGGAACACTGAAGCTTTCTTT. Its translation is CASSADRNTEAFF.

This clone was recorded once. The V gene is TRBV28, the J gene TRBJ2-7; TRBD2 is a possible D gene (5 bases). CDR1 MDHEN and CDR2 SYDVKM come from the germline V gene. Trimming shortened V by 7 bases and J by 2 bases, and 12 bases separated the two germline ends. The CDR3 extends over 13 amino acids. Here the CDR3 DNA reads TGTGCCAGCATAGAGGGCGGAACCTACGAGCAGTACTTC. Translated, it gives CASIEGGTYEQYF.

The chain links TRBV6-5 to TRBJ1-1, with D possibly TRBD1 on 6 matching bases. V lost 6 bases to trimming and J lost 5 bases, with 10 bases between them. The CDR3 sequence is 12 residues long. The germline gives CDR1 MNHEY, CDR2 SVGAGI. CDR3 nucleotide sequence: TGTGCCAGCAGCGTCACAGGGACTGAAGCTTTCTTT. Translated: CASSVTGTEAFF.

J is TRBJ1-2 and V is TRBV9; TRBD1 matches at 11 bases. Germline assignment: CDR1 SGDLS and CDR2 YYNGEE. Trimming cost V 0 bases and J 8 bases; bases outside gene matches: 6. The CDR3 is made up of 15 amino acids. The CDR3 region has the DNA TGTGCCAGCAGCGTAGTTGGGACAGGGGGATTCGGCTACACCTTC. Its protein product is CASSVVGTGGFGYTF.

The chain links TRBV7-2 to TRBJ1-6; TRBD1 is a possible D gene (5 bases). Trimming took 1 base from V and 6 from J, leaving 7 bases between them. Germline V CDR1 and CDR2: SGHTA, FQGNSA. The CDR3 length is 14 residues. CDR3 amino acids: CASSLVGGNSPLHF. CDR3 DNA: TGTGCCAGCAGCTTAGTGGGGGGTAATTCACCCCTCCACTTT.